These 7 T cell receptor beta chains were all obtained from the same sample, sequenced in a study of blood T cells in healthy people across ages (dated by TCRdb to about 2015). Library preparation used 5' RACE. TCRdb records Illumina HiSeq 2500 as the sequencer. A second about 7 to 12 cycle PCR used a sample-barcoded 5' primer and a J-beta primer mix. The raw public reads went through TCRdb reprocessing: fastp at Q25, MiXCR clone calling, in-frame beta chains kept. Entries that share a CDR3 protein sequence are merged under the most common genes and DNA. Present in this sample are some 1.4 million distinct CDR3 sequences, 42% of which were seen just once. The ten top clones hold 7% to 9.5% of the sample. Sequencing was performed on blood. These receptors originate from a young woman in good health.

CDR3 amino acids: CSAPSGRNHNEQYF. The CDR3 coding sequence is TGCAGTGCTCCCTCCGGGAGGAACCACAATGAGCAGTACTTC. The chain recombines TRBV20-1 with TRBJ2-7, with 7 bases matching TRBD2. The ends lost 5 bases at V and 7 bases at J; junction bases unmatched: 14. Per germline, CDR1 DFQATT and CDR2 SNEGSKA (reference sequence). The CDR3 totals 14 residues.

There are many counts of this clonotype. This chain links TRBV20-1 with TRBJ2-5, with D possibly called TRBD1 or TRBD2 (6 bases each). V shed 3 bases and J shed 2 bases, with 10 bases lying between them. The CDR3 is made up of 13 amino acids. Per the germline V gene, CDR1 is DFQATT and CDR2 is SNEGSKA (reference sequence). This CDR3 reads CSASRGLQETQYF. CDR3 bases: TGCAGTGCTAGCAGGGGACTTCAAGAGACCCAGTACTTC.

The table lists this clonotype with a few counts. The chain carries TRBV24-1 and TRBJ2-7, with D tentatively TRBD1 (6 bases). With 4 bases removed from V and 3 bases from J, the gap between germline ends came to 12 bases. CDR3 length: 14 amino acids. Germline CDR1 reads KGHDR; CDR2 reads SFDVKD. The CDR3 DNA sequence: TGTGCCACCAGTGAGTCCGGGACAAGCTACGAGCAGTACTTC. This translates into CATSESGTSYEQYF.

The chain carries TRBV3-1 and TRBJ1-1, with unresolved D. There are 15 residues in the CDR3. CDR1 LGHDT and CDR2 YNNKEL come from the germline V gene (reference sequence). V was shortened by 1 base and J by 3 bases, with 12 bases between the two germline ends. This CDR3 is CASSQALGSYTEAFF. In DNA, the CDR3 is TGTGCCAGCAGCCAAGCTCTCGGCAGTTACACTGAAGCTTTCTTT.

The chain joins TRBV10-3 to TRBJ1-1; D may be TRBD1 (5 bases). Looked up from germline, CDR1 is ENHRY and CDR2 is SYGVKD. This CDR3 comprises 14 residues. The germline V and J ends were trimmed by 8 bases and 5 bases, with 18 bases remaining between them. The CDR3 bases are TGTGCCATCCATGCAGGCCCTGAGGGGACTGAAGCTTTCTTT. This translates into CAIHAGPEGTEAFF.

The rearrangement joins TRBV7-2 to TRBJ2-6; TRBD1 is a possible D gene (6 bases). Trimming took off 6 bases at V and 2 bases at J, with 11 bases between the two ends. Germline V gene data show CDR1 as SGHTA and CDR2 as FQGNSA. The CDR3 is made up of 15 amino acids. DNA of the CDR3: TGTGCCAGCAGATCAAACAGGGCTGGGGCCAACGTCCTGACTTTC. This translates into CASRSNRAGANVLTF.

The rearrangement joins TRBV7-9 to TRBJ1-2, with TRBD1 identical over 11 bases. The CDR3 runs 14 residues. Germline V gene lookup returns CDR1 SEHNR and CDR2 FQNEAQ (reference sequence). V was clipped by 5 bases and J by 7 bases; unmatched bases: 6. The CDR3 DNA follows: TGTGCCAGCAGCACCGGACAGGGGGCGCTTGGCTACACCTTC. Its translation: CASSTGQGALGYTF.